This TCR beta chain is drawn from a study of CD8 T cells in Susac syndrome (dated 2019 in TCRdb). As for the study more broadly: Whether CD8+ T cell activation and differentiation in Susac syndrome was antigen driven was tested using repertoire sequencing. Study-wide findings and limitations: The study acknowledged that relatively few individuals were included in the TCR sequencing and HLA analysis.

RNA was extracted using the RNeasy kit, and roughly 0.5 to 1 microgram was reverse transcribed with random hexamers. TCR beta CDR3 regions were amplified with the immunoSEQ multiplex PCR assay covering 54 Vbeta and 13 Jbeta segments. To correct PCR amplification bias, a synthetic template baseline was used for both primer optimization and computational correction. From the authors' description of their analysis: Reads were annotated to V, D and J genes per IMGT and analyzed with immunoSEQ Analyzer, keeping only productive sequences. Clonality was calculated as one minus the Shannon entropy normalized by log2 of the number of productive unique sequences. For each patient and control, public and private clones were evaluated within the 100 most prevalent clones. Clones were defined as Susac-specific if absent from the healthy and MS cohorts, from over a thousand published viral clones and from other ImmuneACCESS disease sequences. TCRdb ran its own pipeline on the public reads, namely fastp trimming at Q25 and MiXCR clone calling, and kept in-frame beta chains. Rows with one shared CDR3 protein collapse into an entry with the most common genes and DNA. V and J calls and clone size were set by TCRdb, not the authors. The sample table contains 150,000 to 200,000 distinct CDR3 sequences; only one count was recorded for around 96% of them. The ten largest clonotypes hold around 0.14% of the sample.

This clonotype was observed a single time. Its specific antigen is unknown. No base qualities exist here, and no much larger clone lies one base off it. A single read constitutes weak evidence. V is cut by 6 bases and J by 5 bases, and the space between the germline ends is 9 bases. From cysteine to phenylalanine, the CDR3 is 11 amino acids long. Only the CDR3 DNA is retained, 33 bases long and in frame from the first base. Sequences DFQATT (CDR1) and SNEGSKA (CDR2) are obtained from the germline V gene (reference sequence). High-throughput TCR beta sequencing profiled peripheral blood CD8+ and CD4+ T cells from healthy donors, Susac syndrome patients and multiple sclerosis patients. Healthy donors were age- and sex-matched controls. Bulk CD8+ and CD4+ T cells were purified by magnetic negative isolation, while CD8+ TEMRA cells were enriched using FACS. Blood was collected in EDTA tubes and processed within 24 hours, with PBMCs isolated through density gradient centrifugation. PBMCs destined for TCR sequencing were cryopreserved in liquid nitrogen and later thawed in a 37 °C water bath. Purity of sorted or isolated CD4+, CD8+ and CD8+ TEMRA cells was at least 90%.

The rearrangement combines TRBV20-1 with TRBJ2-3, and perhaps TRBD1 as D gene, on 5 matching bases. The clonotype comes from a human donor in good health. Sample: CD4+ T cells from PBMCs. The DNA reads TGCAGTGCCAATCAGGGAGATACGCAGTATTTT. Translated, it reads CSANQGDTQYF.